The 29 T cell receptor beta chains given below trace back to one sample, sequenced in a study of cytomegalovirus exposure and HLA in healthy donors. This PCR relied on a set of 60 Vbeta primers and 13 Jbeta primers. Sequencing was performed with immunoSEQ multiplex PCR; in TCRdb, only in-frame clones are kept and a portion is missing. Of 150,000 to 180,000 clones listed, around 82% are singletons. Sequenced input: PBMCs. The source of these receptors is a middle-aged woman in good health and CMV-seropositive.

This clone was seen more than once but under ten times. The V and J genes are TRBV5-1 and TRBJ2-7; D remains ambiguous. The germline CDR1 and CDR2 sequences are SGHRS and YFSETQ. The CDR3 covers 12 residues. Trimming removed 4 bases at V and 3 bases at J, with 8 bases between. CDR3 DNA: TGCGCCAGCAGCCCGCCGGGCTACGAGCAGTACTTC. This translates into CASSPPGYEQYF.

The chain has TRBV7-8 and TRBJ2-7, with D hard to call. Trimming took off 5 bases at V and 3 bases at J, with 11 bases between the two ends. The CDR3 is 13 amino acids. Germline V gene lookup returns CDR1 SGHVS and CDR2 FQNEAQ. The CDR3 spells CASSEGRGYEQYF. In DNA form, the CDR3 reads TGTGCCAGCAGCGAAGGCCGCGGCTACGAGCAGTACTTC.

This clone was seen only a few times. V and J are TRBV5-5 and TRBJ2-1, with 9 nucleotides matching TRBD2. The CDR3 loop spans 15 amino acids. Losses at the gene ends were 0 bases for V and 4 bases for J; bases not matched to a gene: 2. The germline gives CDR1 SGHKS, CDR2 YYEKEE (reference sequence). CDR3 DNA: TGTGCCAGCAGCTTGGTTACTAGCGGGTACAATGAGCAGTTCTTC. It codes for CASSLVTSGYNEQFF.

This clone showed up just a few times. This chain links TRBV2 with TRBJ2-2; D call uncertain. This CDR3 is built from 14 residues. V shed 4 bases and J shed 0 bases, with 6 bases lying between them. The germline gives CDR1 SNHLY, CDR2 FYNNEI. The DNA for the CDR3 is TGTGCCAGCAGTGCAGAAGCGAACACCGGGGAGCTGTTTTTT. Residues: CASSAEANTGELFF. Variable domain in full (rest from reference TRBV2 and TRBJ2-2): EPEVTQTPSHQVTQMGQEVILRCVPISNHLYFYWYRQILGQKVEFLVSFYNNEISEKSEIFDDQFSVERPDGSNFTLKIRSTKLEDSAMYFCASSAEANTGELFFGEGSRLTVL.

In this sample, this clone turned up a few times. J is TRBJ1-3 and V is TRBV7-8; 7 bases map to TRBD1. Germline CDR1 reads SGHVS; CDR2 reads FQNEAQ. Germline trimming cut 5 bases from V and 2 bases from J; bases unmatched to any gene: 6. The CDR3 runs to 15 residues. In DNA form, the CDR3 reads TGTGCCAGCAGCCATGGGACAGCTCCTGGAAACACCATATATTTT. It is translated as CASSHGTAPGNTIYF. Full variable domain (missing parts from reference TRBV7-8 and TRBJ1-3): GAGVSQSPRYKVAKRGQDVALRCDPISGHVSLFWYQQALGQGPEFLTYFQNEAQLDKSGLPSDRFFAERPEGSVSTLKIQRTQQEDSAVYLCASSHGTAPGNTIYFGEGSWLTVV.

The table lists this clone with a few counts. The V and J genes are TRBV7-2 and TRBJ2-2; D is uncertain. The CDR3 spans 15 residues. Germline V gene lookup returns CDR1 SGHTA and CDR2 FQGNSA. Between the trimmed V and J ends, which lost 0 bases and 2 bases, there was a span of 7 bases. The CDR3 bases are TGTGCCAGCAGCTTAGCAGCTAGAAACACCGGGGAGCTGTTTTTT. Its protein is CASSLAARNTGELFF.

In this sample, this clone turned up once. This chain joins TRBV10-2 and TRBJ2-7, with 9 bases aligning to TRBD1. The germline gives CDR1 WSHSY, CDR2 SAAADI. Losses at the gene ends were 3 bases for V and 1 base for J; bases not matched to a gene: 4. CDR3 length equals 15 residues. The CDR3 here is CASSEGQGLSYEQYF. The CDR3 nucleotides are TGCGCCAGCAGTGAAGGACAGGGGCTTTCCTACGAGCAGTACTTC.

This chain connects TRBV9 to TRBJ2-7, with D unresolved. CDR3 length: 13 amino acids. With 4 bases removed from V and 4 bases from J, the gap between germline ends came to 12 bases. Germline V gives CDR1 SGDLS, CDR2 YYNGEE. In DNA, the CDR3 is TGTGCCAGCAGCCCAGGTTACGCTTACGAGCAGTACTTC. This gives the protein CASSPGYAYEQYF.

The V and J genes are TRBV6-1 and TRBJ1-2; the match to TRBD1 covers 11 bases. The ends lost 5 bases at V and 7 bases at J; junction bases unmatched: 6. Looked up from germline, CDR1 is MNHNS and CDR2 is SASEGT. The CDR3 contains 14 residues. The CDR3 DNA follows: TGTGCCAGCAGTTCCCGGGACAGGGGGATTGGCTACACCTTC. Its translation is CASSSRDRGIGYTF.

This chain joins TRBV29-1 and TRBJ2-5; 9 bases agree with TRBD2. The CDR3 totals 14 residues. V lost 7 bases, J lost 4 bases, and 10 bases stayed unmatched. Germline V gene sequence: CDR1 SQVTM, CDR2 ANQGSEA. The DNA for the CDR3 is TGCAGCGCCCCTAAAGCGGGAGGTTTAGAGACCCAGTACTTC. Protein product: CSAPKAGGLETQYF.

CDR3 DNA sequence: TGTGCCAGCAGTCCGGGACAGGGTTTGGATACGCAGTATTTT. Its protein is CASSPGQGLDTQYF. The chain couples TRBV2 to TRBJ2-3; 9 nucleotides match TRBD1. This CDR3 is 14 amino acids long. J was trimmed by 6 bases and V by 5 bases; bases with no gene match: 6. The germline CDR1 and CDR2 sequences are SNHLY and FYNNEI.

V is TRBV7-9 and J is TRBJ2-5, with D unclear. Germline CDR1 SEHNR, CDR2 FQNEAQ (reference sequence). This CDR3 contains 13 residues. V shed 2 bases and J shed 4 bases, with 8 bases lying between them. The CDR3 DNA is TGTGCCAGCAGCTTATCCCCCCTAGAGACCCAGTACTTC. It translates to CASSLSPLETQYF. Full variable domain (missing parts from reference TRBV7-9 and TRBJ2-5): DTGVSQNPRHKITKRGQNVTFRCDPISEHNRLYWYRQTLGQGPEFLTYFQNEAQLEKSRLLSDRFSAERPKGSFSTLEIQRTEQGDSAMYLCASSLSPLETQYFGPGTRLLVL.

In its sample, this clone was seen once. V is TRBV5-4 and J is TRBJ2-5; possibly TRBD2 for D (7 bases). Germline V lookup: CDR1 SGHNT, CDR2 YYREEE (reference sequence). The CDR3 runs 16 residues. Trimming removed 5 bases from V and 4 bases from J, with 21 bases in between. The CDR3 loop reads CASRLGAGAPGETQYF. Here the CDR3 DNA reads TGTGCCAGCAGATTAGGGGCGGGGGCACCGGGAGAGACCCAGTACTTC. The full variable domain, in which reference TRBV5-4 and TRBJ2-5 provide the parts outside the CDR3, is ETGVTQSPTHLIKTRGQQVTLRCSSQSGHNTVSWYQQALGQGPQFIFQYYREEENGRGNFPPRFSGLQFPNYSSELNVNALELDDSALYLCASRLGAGAPGETQYFGPGTRLLVL.

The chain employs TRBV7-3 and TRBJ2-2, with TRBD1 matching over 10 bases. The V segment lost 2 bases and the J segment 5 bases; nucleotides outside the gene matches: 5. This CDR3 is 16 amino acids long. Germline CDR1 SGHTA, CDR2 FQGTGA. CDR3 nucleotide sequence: TGTGCCAGCAGCTTACGTACGGGACAGGGGACCGGGGAGCTGTTTTTT. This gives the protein CASSLRTGQGTGELFF.

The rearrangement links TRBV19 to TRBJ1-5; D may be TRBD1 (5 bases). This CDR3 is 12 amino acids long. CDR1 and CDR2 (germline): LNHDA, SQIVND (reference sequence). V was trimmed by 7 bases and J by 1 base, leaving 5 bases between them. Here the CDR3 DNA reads TGTGCCAGTACAGGGAGCAATCAGCCCCAGCATTTT. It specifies CASTGSNQPQHF.

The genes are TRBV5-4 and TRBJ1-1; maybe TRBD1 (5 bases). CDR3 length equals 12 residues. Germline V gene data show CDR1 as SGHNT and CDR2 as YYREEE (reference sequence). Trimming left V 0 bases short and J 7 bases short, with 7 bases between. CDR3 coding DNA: TGTGCCAGCAGCTTGGCCGGGGGTGAAGCTTTCTTT. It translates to CASSLAGGEAFF.

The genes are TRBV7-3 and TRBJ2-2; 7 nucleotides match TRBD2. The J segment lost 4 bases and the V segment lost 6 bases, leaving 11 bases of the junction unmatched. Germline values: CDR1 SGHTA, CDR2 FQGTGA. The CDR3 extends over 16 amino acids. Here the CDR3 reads CASSSLAGAGTGELFF. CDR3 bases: TGTGCCAGCAGTTCCCTGGCGGGAGCGGGCACCGGGGAGCTGTTTTTT. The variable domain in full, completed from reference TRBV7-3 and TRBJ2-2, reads GAGVSQTPSNKVTEKGKYVELRCDPISGHTALYWYRQSLGQGPEFLIYFQGTGAADDSGLPNDRFFAVRPEGSVSTLKIQRTERGDSAVYLCASSSLAGAGTGELFFGEGSRLTVL.

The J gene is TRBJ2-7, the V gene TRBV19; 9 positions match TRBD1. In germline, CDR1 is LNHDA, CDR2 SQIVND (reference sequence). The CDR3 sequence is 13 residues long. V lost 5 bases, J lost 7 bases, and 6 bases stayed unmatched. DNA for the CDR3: TGTGCCAGTAGTCAACAGGGGGCCGGGGAGCAGTACTTC. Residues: CASSQQGAGEQYF. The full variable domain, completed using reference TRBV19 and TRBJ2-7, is DGGITQSPKYLFRKEGQNVTLSCEQNLNHDAMYWYRQDPGQGLRLIYYSQIVNDFQKGDIAEGYSVSREKKESFPLTVTSAQKNPTAFYLCASSQQGAGEQYFGPGTRLTVT.

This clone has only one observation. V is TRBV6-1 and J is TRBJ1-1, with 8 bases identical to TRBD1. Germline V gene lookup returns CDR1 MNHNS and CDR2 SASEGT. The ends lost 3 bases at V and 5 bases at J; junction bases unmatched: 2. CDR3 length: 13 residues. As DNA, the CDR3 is TGTGCCAGCAGTGAGGACAGGGCGACTGAAGCTTTCTTT. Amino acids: CASSEDRATEAFF.

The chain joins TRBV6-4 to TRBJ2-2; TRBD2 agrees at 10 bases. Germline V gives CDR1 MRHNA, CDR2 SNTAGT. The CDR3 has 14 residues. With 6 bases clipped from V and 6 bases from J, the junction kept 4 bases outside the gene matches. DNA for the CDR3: TGTGCCAGCAGATCAGCGGGAGGGGCCGGGGAGCTGTTTTTT. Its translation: CASRSAGGAGELFF.

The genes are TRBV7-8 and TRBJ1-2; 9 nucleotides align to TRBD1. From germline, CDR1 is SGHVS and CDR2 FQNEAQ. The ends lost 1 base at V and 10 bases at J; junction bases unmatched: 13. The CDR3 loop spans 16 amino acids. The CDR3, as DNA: TGTGCCAGCAGCTTAGAAACTGTTTGGGACAGGGCCGTCTACACCTTC. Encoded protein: CASSLETVWDRAVYTF. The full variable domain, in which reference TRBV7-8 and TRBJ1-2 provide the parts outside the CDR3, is GAGVSQSPRYKVAKRGQDVALRCDPISGHVSLFWYQQALGQGPEFLTYFQNEAQLDKSGLPSDRFFAERPEGSVSTLKIQRTQQEDSAVYLCASSLETVWDRAVYTFGSGTRLTVV.

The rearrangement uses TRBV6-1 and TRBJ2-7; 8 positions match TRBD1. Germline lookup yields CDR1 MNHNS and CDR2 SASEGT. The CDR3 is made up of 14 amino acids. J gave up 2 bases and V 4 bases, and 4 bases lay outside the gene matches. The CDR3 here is CASSVGQATYEQYF. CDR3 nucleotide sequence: TGTGCCAGCAGTGTGGGACAGGCAACCTACGAGCAGTACTTC.

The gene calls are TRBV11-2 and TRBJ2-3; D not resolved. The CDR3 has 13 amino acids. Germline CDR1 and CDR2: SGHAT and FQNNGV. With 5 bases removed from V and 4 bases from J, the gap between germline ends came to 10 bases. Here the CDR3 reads CASSLSIPDTQYF. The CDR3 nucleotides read TGTGCCAGCAGCCTATCCATCCCAGATACGCAGTATTTT.

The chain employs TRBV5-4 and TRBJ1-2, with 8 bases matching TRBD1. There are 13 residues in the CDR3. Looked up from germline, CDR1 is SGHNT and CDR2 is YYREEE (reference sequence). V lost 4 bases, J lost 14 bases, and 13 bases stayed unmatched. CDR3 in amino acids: CASSPDRGTRGTF. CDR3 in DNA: TGTGCCAGCAGCCCCGACAGGGGCACGAGAGGGACCTTC. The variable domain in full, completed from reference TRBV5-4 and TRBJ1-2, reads ETGVTQSPTHLIKTRGQQVTLRCSSQSGHNTVSWYQQALGQGPQFIFQYYREEENGRGNFPPRFSGLQFPNYSSELNVNALELDDSALYLCASSPDRGTRGTFGSGTRLTVV.

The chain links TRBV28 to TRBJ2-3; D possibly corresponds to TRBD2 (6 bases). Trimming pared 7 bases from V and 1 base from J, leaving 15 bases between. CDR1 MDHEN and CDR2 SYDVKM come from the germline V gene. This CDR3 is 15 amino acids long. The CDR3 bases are TGTGCCAGCAAGGTTGCGGGGATACGCACAGATACGCAGTATTTT. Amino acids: CASKVAGIRTDTQYF.

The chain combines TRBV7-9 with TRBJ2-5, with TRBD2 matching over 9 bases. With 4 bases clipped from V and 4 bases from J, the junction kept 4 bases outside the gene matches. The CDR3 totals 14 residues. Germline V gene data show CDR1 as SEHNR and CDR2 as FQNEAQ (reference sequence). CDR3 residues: CASSSGGGGETQYF. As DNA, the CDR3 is TGTGCCAGCAGCTCGGGCGGGGGGGGAGAGACCCAGTACTTC.

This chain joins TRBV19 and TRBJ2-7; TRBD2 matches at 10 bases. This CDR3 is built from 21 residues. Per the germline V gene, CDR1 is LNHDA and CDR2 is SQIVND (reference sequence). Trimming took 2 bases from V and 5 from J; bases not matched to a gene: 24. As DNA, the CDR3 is TGTGCCAGTAGTATAAAATTGGGATTAAGAGCGGGAGGGCCCTTTTTAAACGAGCAGTACTTC. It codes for CASSIKLGLRAGGPFLNEQYF.

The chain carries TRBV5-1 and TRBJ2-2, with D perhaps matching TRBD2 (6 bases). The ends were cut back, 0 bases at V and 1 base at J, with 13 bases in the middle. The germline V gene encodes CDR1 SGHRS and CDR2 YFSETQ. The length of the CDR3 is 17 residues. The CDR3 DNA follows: TGCGCCAGCAGCTTGGAGGGAAGCGGGTGGAACACCGGGGAGCTGTTTTTT. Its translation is CASSLEGSGWNTGELFF.

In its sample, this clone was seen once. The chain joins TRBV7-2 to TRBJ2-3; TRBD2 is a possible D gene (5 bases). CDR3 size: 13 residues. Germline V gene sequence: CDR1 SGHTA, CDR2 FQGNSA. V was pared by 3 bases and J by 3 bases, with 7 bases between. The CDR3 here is CASSLDFTDTQYF. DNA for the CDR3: TGTGCCAGCAGCTTGGACTTTACAGATACGCAGTATTTT.